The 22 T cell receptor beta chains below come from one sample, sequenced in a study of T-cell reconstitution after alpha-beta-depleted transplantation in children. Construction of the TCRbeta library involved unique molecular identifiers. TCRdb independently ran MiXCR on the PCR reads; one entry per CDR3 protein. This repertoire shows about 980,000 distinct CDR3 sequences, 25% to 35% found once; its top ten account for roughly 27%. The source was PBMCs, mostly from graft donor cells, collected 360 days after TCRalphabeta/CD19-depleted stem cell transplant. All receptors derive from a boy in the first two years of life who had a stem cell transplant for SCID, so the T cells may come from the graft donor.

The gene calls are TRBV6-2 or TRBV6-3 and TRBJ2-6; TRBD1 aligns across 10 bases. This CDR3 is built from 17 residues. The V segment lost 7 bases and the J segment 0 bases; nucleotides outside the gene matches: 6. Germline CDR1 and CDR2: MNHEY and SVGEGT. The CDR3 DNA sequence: TGTGCCAGCAAAGGCCGGGACAGGGGCTCTGGGGCCAACGTCCTGACTTTC. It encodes CASKGRDRGSGANVLTF.

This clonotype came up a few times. The CDR3 sequence: CSVEDLPGGPVVYNEQFF. CDR3 nucleotide sequence: TGCAGCGTTGAAGATCTTCCGGGGGGCCCCGTCGTCTACAATGAGCAGTTCTTC. The rearrangement uses TRBV29-1 and TRBJ2-1; TRBD2 is a possible D gene (7 bases). Germline V gene data show CDR1 as SQVTM and CDR2 as ANQGSEA. The CDR3 is made up of 18 amino acids. Deletions cut 0 bases from V and 3 bases from J, with 21 bases between.

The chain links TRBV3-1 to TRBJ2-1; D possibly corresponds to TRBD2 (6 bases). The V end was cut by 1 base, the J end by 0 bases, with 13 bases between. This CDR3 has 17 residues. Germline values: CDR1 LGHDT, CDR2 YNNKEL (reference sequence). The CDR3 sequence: CASSQGLATSSYNEQFF. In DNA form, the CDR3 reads TGTGCCAGCAGCCAAGGGCTAGCGACCTCCTCCTACAATGAGCAGTTCTTC.

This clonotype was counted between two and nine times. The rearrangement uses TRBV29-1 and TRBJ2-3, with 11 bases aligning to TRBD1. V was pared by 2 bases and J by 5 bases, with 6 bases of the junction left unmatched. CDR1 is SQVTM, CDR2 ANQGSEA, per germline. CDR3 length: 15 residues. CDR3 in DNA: TGCAGCGTTGAACTTGGACAGGGGGCGTTAGATACGCAGTATTTT. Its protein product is CSVELGQGALDTQYF.

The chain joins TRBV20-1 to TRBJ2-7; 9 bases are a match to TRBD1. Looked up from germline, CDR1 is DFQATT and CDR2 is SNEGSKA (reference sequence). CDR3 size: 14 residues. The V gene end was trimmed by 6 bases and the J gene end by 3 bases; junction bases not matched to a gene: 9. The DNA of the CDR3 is TGCAGTGCGAGGGGACAGGGACCGTACTACGAGCAGTACTTC. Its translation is CSARGQGPYYEQYF.

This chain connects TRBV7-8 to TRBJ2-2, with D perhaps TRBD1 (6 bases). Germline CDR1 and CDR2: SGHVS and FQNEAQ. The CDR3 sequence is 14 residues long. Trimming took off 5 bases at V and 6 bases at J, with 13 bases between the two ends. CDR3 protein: CASSEVWGPGELFF. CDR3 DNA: TGTGCCAGCAGCGAGGTGTGGGGGCCCGGGGAGCTGTTTTTT.

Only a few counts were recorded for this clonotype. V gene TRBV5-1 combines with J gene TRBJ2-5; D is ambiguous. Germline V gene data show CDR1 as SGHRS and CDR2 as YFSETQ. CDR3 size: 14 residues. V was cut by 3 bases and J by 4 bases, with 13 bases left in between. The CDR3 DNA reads TGCGCCAGCAGCTCCCTGGCCAGAGGAGAGACCCAGTACTTC. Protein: CASSSLARGETQYF. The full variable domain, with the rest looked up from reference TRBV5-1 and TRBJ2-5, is KAGVTQTPRYLIKTRGQQVTLSCSPISGHRSVSWYQQTPGQGLQFLFEYFSETQRNKGNFPGRFSGRQFSNSRSEMNVSTLELGDSALYLCASSSLARGETQYFGPGTRLLVL.

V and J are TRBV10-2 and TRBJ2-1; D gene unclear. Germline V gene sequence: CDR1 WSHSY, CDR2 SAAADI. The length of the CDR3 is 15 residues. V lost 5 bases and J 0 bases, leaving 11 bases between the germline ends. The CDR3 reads CASSMDRVSYNEQFF. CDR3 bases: TGCGCCAGCAGTATGGACCGCGTCTCCTACAATGAGCAGTTCTTC.

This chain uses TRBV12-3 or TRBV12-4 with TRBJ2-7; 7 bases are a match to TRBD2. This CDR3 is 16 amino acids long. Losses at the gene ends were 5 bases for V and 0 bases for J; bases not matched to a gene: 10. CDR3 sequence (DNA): TGTGCCAGCAGTCCATCAGCGGGACCTACCTCCTACGAGCAGTACTTC. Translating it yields CASSPSAGPTSYEQYF.

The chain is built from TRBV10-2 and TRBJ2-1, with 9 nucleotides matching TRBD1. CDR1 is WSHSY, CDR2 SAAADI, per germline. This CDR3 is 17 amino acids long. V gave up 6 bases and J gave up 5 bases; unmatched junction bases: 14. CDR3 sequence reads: CASRPPRQGGWNNEQFF. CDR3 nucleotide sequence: TGCGCCAGCAGGCCCCCCCGACAGGGGGGATGGAACAATGAGCAGTTCTTC.

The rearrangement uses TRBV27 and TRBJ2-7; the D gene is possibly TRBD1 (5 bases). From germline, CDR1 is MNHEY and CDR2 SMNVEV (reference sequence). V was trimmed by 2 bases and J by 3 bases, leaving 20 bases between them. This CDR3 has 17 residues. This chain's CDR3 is CASSLTVNRPKDYEQYF. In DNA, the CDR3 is TGTGCCAGCAGTTTAACAGTTAACAGGCCCAAGGACTACGAGCAGTACTTC.

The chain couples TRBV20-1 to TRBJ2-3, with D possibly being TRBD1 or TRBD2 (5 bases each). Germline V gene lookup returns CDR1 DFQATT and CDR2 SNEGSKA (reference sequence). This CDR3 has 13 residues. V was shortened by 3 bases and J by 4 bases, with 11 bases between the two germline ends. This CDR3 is CSASGTSPDTQYF. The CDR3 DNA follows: TGCAGTGCTAGCGGGACCTCCCCAGATACGCAGTATTTT.

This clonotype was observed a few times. CDR3 in DNA: TGTGCCAGCAGTTCGGGCCCAAACACAGATACGCAGTATTTT. It encodes CASSSGPNTDTQYF. The chain links TRBV12-3 or TRBV12-4 to TRBJ2-3; D call uncertain. The CDR3 length is 14 residues. Trimming removed 4 bases at V and 2 bases at J, with 10 bases between.

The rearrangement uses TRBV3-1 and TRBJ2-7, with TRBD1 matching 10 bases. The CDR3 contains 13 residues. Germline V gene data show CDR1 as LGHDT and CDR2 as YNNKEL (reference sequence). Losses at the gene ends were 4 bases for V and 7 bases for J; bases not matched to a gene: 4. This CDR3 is CASSPWTGGEQYF. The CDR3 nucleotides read TGTGCCAGCAGCCCTTGGACAGGGGGTGAGCAGTACTTC.

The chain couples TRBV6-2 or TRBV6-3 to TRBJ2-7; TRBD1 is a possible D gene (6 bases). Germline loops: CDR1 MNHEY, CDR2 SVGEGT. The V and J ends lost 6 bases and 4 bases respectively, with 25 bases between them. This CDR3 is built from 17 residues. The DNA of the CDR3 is TGTGCCAGCAGCAGAGGGGGTTTAGAGGGCCTGATATACGAGCAGTACTTC. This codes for CASSRGGLEGLIYEQYF.

In DNA form, the CDR3 reads TGTGCCAGTACCTCAGGGGGCCGAGAGACCCAGTACTTC. This encodes CASTSGGRETQYF. The chain uses TRBV19 and TRBJ2-5, with 8 bases lining up with TRBD1. CDR3 length: 13 residues. Looked up from germline, CDR1 is LNHDA and CDR2 is SQIVND (reference sequence). Trimming took 7 bases from V and 4 from J; bases not matched to a gene: 5.

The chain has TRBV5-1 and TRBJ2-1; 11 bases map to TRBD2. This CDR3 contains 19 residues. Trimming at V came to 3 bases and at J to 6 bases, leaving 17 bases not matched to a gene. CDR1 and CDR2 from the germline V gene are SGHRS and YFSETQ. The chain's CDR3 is CASSSQGVSIAGGRNEQFF. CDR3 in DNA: TGCGCCAGCAGCTCGCAGGGAGTGTCTATAGCGGGGGGGCGCAATGAGCAGTTCTTC.

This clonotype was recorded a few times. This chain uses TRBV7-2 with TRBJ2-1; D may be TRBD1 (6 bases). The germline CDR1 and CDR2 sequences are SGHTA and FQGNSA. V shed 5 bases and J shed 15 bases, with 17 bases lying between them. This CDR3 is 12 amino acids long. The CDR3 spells CASSPSGVEWFF. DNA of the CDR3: TGTGCCAGCAGCCCCTCAGGGGTAGAATGGTTCTTC.

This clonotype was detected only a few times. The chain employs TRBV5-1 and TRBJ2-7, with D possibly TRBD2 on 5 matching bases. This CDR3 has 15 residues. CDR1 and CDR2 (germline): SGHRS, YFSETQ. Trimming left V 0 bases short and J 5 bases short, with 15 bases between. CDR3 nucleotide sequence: TGCGCCAGCAGCTTGGTAAGCCGGGGAACCCACGAGCAGTACTTC. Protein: CASSLVSRGTHEQYF.

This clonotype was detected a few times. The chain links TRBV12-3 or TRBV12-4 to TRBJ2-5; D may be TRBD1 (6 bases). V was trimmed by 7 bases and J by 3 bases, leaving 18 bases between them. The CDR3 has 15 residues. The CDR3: CASNSKRDIKETQYF. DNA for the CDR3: TGTGCCAGCAATAGTAAACGGGACATTAAAGAGACCCAGTACTTC.

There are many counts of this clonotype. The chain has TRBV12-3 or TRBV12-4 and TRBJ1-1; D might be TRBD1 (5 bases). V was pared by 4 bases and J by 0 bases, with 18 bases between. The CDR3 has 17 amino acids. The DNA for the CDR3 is TGTGCCAGCAGTTACTTGGGGACCCTCTCAATGAACACTGAAGCTTTCTTT. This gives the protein CASSYLGTLSMNTEAFF.

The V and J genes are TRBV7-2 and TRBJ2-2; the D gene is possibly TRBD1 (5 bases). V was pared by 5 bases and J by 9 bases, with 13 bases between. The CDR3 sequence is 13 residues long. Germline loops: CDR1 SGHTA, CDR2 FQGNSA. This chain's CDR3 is CASSVQALRELFF. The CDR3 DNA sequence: TGTGCCAGCAGCGTACAGGCTCTCAGGGAGCTGTTTTTT.